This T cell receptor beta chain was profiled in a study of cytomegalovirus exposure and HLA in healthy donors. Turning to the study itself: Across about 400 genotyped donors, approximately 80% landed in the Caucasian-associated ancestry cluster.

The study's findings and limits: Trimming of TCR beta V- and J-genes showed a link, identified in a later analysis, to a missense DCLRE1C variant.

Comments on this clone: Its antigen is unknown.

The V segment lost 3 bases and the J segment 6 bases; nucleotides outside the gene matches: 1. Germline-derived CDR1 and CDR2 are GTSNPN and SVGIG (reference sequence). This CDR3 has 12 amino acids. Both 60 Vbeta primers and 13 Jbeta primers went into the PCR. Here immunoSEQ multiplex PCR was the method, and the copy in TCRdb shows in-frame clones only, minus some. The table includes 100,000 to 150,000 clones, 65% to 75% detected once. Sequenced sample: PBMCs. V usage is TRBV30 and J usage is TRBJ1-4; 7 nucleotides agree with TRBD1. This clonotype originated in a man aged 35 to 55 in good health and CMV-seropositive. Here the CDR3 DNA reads TGTGCCTGGAGCAGGGGGGATGAAAAACTGTTTTTT. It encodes CAWSRGDEKLFF.